These 28 T cell receptor beta chains share one sample of origin, sequenced in a study of blood T cell repertoires in COVID-19. Method: immunoSEQ multiplex PCR; TCRdb's copy keeps in-frame clones and lacks some. The sample holds over 150,000 clones, 70% to 90% seen once. The sample was peripheral blood. Every receptor here comes from a man between 60 and 75 years old with COVID-19, enrolled during active disease.

V usage is TRBV19 and J usage is TRBJ2-6; 10 bases are shared with TRBD1. Germline assignment: CDR1 LNHDA and CDR2 SQIVND (reference sequence). Trimming at V came to 4 bases and at J to 2 bases, leaving 2 bases not matched to a gene. This CDR3 contains 16 residues. The CDR3 coding sequence is TGTGCCAGTAGTACCGGGACAGGGGCTGGGGCCAACGTCCTGACTTTC. Residues: CASSTGTGAGANVLTF.

This clone was seen only once. In nucleotides, the CDR3 is TGTGCCAGCAGTTCTCAGGGGGCCGGTGGCTACACCTTC. Translated: CASSSQGAGGYTF. This chain connects TRBV6-6 to TRBJ1-2; 8 nucleotides match TRBD1. This CDR3 is 13 amino acids long. CDR1 and CDR2 (germline): MNHNY, SVGAGI (reference sequence). V shed 4 bases and J 7 bases; nucleotides not matched to a gene: 5.

This CDR3 is CASGGQGSGNTIYF. CDR3 sequence (DNA): TGTGCCAGCGGAGGACAGGGCTCTGGAAACACCATATATTTT. The chain has TRBV6-5 and TRBJ1-3; the match to TRBD1 covers 8 bases. Trimming removed 8 bases from V and 0 bases from J; junction bases left unmatched: 3. The CDR3 sequence is 14 residues long. From germline, CDR1 is MNHEY and CDR2 SVGAGI.

This chain links TRBV9 with TRBJ2-3; 8 nucleotides match TRBD1. This CDR3 spans 15 amino acids. V lost 4 bases to trimming and J lost 0 bases; unmatched junction nucleotides: 4. The germline gives CDR1 SGDLS, CDR2 YYNGEE. As DNA, the CDR3 is TGTGCCAGCAGCTCCCGGGACAGGAGCACAGATACGCAGTATTTT. Amino acid sequence: CASSSRDRSTDTQYF.

V is TRBV5-8 and J is TRBJ2-4; 11 bases agree with TRBD2. V gave up 4 bases and J gave up 2 bases; unmatched junction bases: 2. In germline, CDR1 is SGHTS, CDR2 YDEGEE. The CDR3 totals 15 residues. CDR3 region: CASSLTSGTKNIQYF. The CDR3 DNA follows: TGTGCCAGCAGCCTGACTAGCGGGACCAAAAACATTCAGTACTTC.

The chain carries TRBV30 and TRBJ2-7; 9 bases are a match to TRBD2. Per germline, CDR1 GTSNPN and CDR2 SVGIG (reference sequence). The J segment lost 3 bases and the V segment lost 0 bases, leaving 3 bases of the junction unmatched. The CDR3 spans 14 residues. The CDR3 sequence: CAWSVQAGGYEQYF. For the CDR3, the DNA is TGTGCCTGGAGTGTACAAGCGGGAGGCTACGAGCAGTACTTC.

This sequence joins TRBV24-1 and TRBJ1-5, with a weak D call TRBD1 (5 bases). Trimming removed 10 bases at V and 7 bases at J, with 10 bases between. The germline CDR1 and CDR2 sequences are KGHDR and SFDVKD. CDR3 size: 11 residues. The CDR3 nucleotides read TGTGCCACGGGGGGATCCCAGCCCCAGCATTTT. Translation: CATGGSQPQHF.

This sequence joins TRBV6-4 and TRBJ1-2; D unresolved. CDR3 size: 13 residues. Trimming stripped 3 bases from V and 7 bases from J, with 12 bases between. The V gene's germline CDR1 is MRHNA and CDR2 SNTAGT. CDR3 region: CASSENGRSGYTF. CDR3 coding DNA: TGTGCCAGCAGTGAGAACGGCCGGAGTGGCTACACCTTC.

The chain employs TRBV15 and TRBJ1-4, with 8 bases lining up with TRBD1. V dropped 3 bases and J dropped 0; count of bases not matched to a gene: 3. Germline lookup yields CDR1 LNHNV and CDR2 YYDKDF (reference sequence). This CDR3 is built from 16 residues. CDR3 sequence: CATSRSQGATNEKLFF. The DNA of the CDR3 is TGTGCCACCAGCAGGTCACAGGGGGCAACTAATGAAAAACTGTTTTTT.

The V gene is TRBV7-9, the J gene TRBJ1-1; the D gene is possibly TRBD1 (6 bases). Germline CDR1 is SEHNR and CDR2 is FQNEAQ (reference sequence). The CDR3 runs 15 residues. With 5 bases removed from V and 7 bases from J, the gap between germline ends came to 20 bases. CDR3 DNA sequence: TGTGCCAGCAGCCCCCTGGAAGGGGGGGCCGGTGAAGCTTTCTTT. Amino acids: CASSPLEGGAGEAFF.

V usage is TRBV7-2 and J usage is TRBJ2-3, with D uncertain. CDR1 SGHTA and CDR2 FQGNSA come from the germline V gene. The CDR3 covers 15 residues. The V end was cut by 5 bases, the J end by 3 bases, with 15 bases between. The CDR3 protein is CASSTRRGGTDTQYF. The CDR3 DNA follows: TGTGCCAGCAGCACTCGGAGAGGTGGGACAGATACGCAGTATTTT.

DNA for the CDR3: TGTGCCAGCAGCCTCGGACAGGGGGGTGAAAAACTGTTTTTT. It translates to CASSLGQGGEKLFF. The gene calls are TRBV9 and TRBJ1-4, with 10 bases fitting TRBD1. The ends lost 4 bases at V and 7 bases at J; junction bases unmatched: 4. The CDR3 extends over 14 amino acids. Germline-derived CDR1 and CDR2 are SGDLS and YYNGEE.

The rearrangement links TRBV7-2 to TRBJ1-4; D remains unclear. Germline lookup yields CDR1 SGHTA and CDR2 FQGNSA. Trimming left V 2 bases short and J 3 bases short, with 7 bases between. The CDR3 loop spans 14 amino acids. The CDR3 reads CASSLPVSNEKLFF. CDR3 coding DNA: TGTGCCAGCAGCTTACCAGTTTCTAATGAAAAACTGTTTTTT. The full variable domain, rest sourced from reference TRBV7-2 and TRBJ1-4, is GAGVSQSPSNKVTEKGKDVELRCDPISGHTALYWYRQSLGQGLEFLIYFQGNSAPDKSGLPSDRFSAERTGGSVSTLTIQRTQQEDSAVYLCASSLPVSNEKLFFGSGTQLSVL.

The rearrangement uses TRBV24-1 and TRBJ1-1; D may be TRBD1 (6 bases). The CDR3 length is 13 residues. CDR1 is KGHDR, CDR2 SFDVKD, per germline. V was pared by 8 bases and J by 0 bases, with 9 bases between. The CDR3 protein is CATTDSVNTEAFF. In nucleotides, the CDR3 is TGTGCCACCACGGACAGTGTGAACACTGAAGCTTTCTTT.

This sequence joins TRBV6-6 and TRBJ2-7, with TRBD1 matching 8 bases. Trimming removed 6 bases from V and 0 bases from J; junction bases left unmatched: 4. The germline V gene encodes CDR1 MNHNY and CDR2 SVGAGI (reference sequence). CDR3 length: 14 amino acids. CDR3 sequence: CASRDRVNSYEQYF. The CDR3 DNA follows: TGTGCCAGCAGGGACAGGGTAAACTCCTACGAGCAGTACTTC.

The V call is TRBV10-3, the J call TRBJ1-5, with a weak D call TRBD1 (6 bases). There are 13 residues in the CDR3. V lost 7 bases and J lost 3, with 10 bases in between. Germline loops: CDR1 ENHRY, CDR2 SYGVKD. Here the CDR3 DNA reads TGTGCCATCAAGGACAGCACCAATCAGCCCCAGCATTTT. This gives the protein CAIKDSTNQPQHF.

The rearrangement links TRBV28 to TRBJ1-1; the D is unclear. CDR3 size: 13 residues. Trimming pared 5 bases from V and 6 bases from J, leaving 13 bases between. Germline CDR1 and CDR2: MDHEN and SYDVKM. The CDR3 sequence is CASSAVGKPEAFF. CDR3 nucleotide sequence: TGTGCCAGCAGTGCGGTTGGTAAGCCTGAAGCTTTCTTT.

The rearrangement uses TRBV6-2 or TRBV6-3 and TRBJ2-1; 16 bases agree with TRBD2. The CDR3 consists of 14 residues. J lost 12 bases, V lost 6 bases, and 5 bases had no gene match. CDR1 is MNHEY, CDR2 SVGEGT, per germline. The CDR3 spells CASSQGLAGGWQFF. CDR3 bases: TGTGCCAGCAGCCAGGGACTAGCGGGAGGGTGGCAGTTCTTC.

The chain carries TRBV18 and TRBJ1-1; possibly TRBD1 for D (5 bases). This CDR3 has 14 residues. Germline lookup yields CDR1 KGHSH and CDR2 LQKENI. The V and J ends lost 0 bases and 5 bases respectively, with 10 bases between them. DNA for the CDR3: TGTGCCAGCTCACCACCGTCAAGGGGAACTGAAGCTTTCTTT. Encoded protein: CASSPPSRGTEAFF.

The chain links TRBV14 to TRBJ1-1; D may be TRBD1 (5 bases). V gave up 4 bases and J gave up 4 bases, with 13 bases separating them. Germline CDR1 is SGHDN and CDR2 is FVKESK. The length of the CDR3 is 14 residues. The CDR3 is CASSPRIGGTEAFF. The CDR3 DNA reads as TGTGCCAGCAGCCCAAGGATCGGGGGCACTGAAGCTTTCTTT.

V and J are TRBV24-1 and TRBJ1-2; 9 bases map to TRBD1. This CDR3 contains 15 residues. Looked up from germline, CDR1 is KGHDR and CDR2 is SFDVKD. V was pared by 4 bases and J by 3 bases, with 5 bases of the junction left unmatched. CDR3 in amino acids: CATSDPQGADYGYTF. The CDR3, as DNA: TGTGCCACCAGTGACCCACAGGGGGCGGACTATGGCTACACCTTC.

This chain uses TRBV6-5 with TRBJ1-6; 9 nucleotides agree with TRBD1. Germline-derived CDR1 and CDR2 are MNHEY and SVGAGI. The J segment lost 11 bases and the V segment lost 6 bases, leaving 8 bases of the junction unmatched. The CDR3 runs 14 residues. Here the CDR3 reads CASRDRQGVAPLHF. The CDR3 region has the DNA TGTGCCAGCAGGGACCGACAGGGGGTTGCACCCCTCCACTTT.

The V gene is TRBV11-2, the J gene TRBJ1-6; D uncertain. The CDR3 extends over 16 amino acids. V was shortened by 2 bases and J by 7 bases, with 15 bases between the two germline ends. Germline V lookup: CDR1 SGHAT, CDR2 FQNNGV. This CDR3 is CASSLPSEHRNSPLHF. DNA for the CDR3: TGTGCCAGCAGCTTACCCTCAGAGCACAGAAATTCACCCCTCCACTTT. Supplemented by reference TRBV11-2 and TRBJ1-6, the full variable domain reads EAGVAQSPRYKIIEKRQSVAFWCNPISGHATLYWYQQILGQGPKLLIQFQNNGVVDDSQLPKDRFSAERLKGVDSTLKIQPAKLEDSAVYLCASSLPSEHRNSPLHFGNGTRLTVT.

This sequence joins TRBV11-3 and TRBJ1-3, with D unclear. The CDR3 is made up of 16 amino acids. Germline CDR1 is SGHNT and CDR2 is YENEEA. Trimming left V 5 bases short and J 0 bases short, with 14 bases between. The CDR3 nucleotides read TGTGCCAGCAGCCTTGAGGGCAGTCTCTCTGGAAACACCATATATTTT. Its protein product is CASSLEGSLSGNTIYF. Full variable domain (missing parts from reference TRBV11-3 and TRBJ1-3): EAGVVQSPRYKIIEKKQPVAFWCNPISGHNTLYWYLQNLGQGPELLIRYENEEAVDDSQLPKDRFSAERLKGVDSTLKIQPAELGDSAVYLCASSLEGSLSGNTIYFGEGSWLTVV.

The genes are TRBV3-1 (or the pseudogene TRBV3-2) and TRBJ2-5; possible D gene TRBD2, 6 bases. The CDR3 consists of 15 residues. The V end lost 4 bases, the J end lost 1 base, and 13 bases lay between the germline ends. The V gene's germline CDR1 is LGHDT and CDR2 YNNKEL (reference sequence). The CDR3 spells CASSPAGRAQETQYF. CDR3 nucleotide sequence: TGTGCCAGCAGCCCGGCGGGAAGGGCCCAAGAGACCCAGTACTTC.

This clone occurred once. The rearrangement uses TRBV11-3 and TRBJ2-7, with 8 bases lining up with TRBD2. V shed 5 bases and J 6 bases; nucleotides not matched to a gene: 6. Germline CDR1 is SGHNT and CDR2 is YENEEA. This CDR3 contains 13 residues. This CDR3 reads CASSGSGGPEQYF. Written as DNA, the CDR3 is TGTGCCAGCAGCGGAAGCGGGGGCCCCGAGCAGTACTTC.

The chain is built from TRBV5-6 and TRBJ2-1; D gene unclear. CDR1 is SGHDT, CDR2 YYEEEE, per germline. V was clipped by 1 base and J by 6 bases, with 14 bases between them. This CDR3 spans 15 amino acids. This chain's CDR3 is CASSLRLVPSNEQFF. Here the CDR3 DNA reads TGTGCCAGCAGCTTGCGGTTAGTCCCCTCCAATGAGCAGTTCTTC.

The chain joins TRBV5-8 to TRBJ2-3; a possible D gene is TRBD2 (5 bases). Trimming shortened V by 1 base and J by 14 bases, and 11 bases separated the two germline ends. This CDR3 region has 11 residues. The germline CDR1 and CDR2 sequences are SGHTS and YDEGEE. The CDR3 loop reads CASSLFRGWYF. For the CDR3, the DNA is TGTGCCAGCAGCTTGTTTCGGGGATGGTATTTT.